This T cell receptor beta chain was observed in a study of blood T cell repertoires in COVID-19. Turning to the study itself: There were acute and convalescent COVID-19 samples, and they came from the United States, Italy and Spain. PBMCs, B-cell-depleted T cells, or T cells were the source of the cDNA or gDNA that made up the material.

In this sample, this clone turned up a few times. Those enrolled in Seattle joined during active infection and were followed longitudinally afterward. Method: immunoSEQ multiplex PCR; TCRdb's copy keeps in-frame clones and lacks some. Of roughly 50,000 clones in the sample, just over 85% were seen once. The CDR3 covers 18 residues. Trimming removed 5 bases at V and 2 bases at J, with 22 bases between. Germline V CDR1 and CDR2: MGHDK, SYGVNS. This chain uses TRBV25-1 with TRBJ1-3; D is perhaps TRBD1 (5 bases). The sequence was collected from a woman of 80 years or more with COVID-19, enrolled during active disease. The sequencing sample was made of peripheral blood. The CDR3 protein is CASSPEGRNRPPGNTIYF. The CDR3 nucleotides are TGTGCCAGCAGTCCAGAGGGGAGGAATCGGCCTCCTGGAAACACCATATATTTT.